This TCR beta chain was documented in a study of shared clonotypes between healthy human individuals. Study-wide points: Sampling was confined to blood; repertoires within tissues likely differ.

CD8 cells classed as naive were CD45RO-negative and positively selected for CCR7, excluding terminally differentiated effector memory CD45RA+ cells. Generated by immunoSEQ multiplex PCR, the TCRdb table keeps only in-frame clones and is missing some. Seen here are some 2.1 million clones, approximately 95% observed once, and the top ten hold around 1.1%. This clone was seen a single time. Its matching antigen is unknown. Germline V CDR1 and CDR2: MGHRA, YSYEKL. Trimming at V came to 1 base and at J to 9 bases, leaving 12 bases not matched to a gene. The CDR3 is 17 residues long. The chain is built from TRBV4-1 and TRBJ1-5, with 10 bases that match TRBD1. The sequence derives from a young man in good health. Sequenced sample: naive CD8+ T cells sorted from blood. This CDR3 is CASSQVEGQGNLWPQHF. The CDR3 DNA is TGCGCCAGCAGCCAAGTGGAGGGACAGGGGAATTTGTGGCCCCAGCATTTT.